Presented here are 13 T cell receptor beta chains from one specimen sequenced in a study of identifying expanded T cells in peripheral blood. This table comes from immunoSEQ multiplex PCR, and its TCRdb copy is limited to in-frame clones, with some not included. The table includes 50,000 to 75,000 clones, around 87% detected once. The sequencing input was blood. Receptor source: a person aged 18 to 75 in good health.

The chain carries TRBV18 and TRBJ2-5, with 9 bases aligning to TRBD2. CDR3 length: 15 residues. Germline CDR1 reads KGHSH; CDR2 reads LQKENI. The ends lost 4 bases at V and 5 bases at J; junction bases unmatched: 8. CDR3 amino acids: CASSLQSGGSETQYF. The DNA for the CDR3 is TGTGCCAGCTCACTTCAAAGCGGGGGGTCTGAGACCCAGTACTTC.

The CDR3 sequence is CASSVGVGTEAFF. The CDR3 nucleotides read TGCGCCAGCAGTGTGGGGGTTGGCACTGAAGCTTTCTTT. The rearrangement joins TRBV10-2 to TRBJ1-1, with D perhaps matching TRBD1 (5 bases). Germline values: CDR1 WSHSY, CDR2 SAAADI. The CDR3 is 13 residues long. With 4 bases removed from V and 4 bases from J, the gap between germline ends came to 10 bases.

This chain uses TRBV7-8 with TRBJ2-3; D is unclear. The CDR3 sequence is 14 residues long. Germline CDR1 SGHVS, CDR2 FQNEAQ. Trimming shortened V by 6 bases and J by 3 bases, and 13 bases separated the two germline ends. The CDR3 protein is CASRPARGTDTQYF. In DNA form, the CDR3 reads TGTGCCAGCAGACCGGCCCGTGGGACAGATACGCAGTATTTT.

The gene calls are TRBV30 and TRBJ1-1, with D hard to call. V lost 3 bases, J lost 8 bases, and 7 bases lay in between. Germline V CDR1 and CDR2: GTSNPN, SVGIG (reference sequence). The CDR3 covers 10 residues. The CDR3 is CAWSRTEAFF. In DNA form, the CDR3 reads TGTGCCTGGAGCCGGACGGAAGCTTTCTTT. The full variable domain, completed using reference TRBV30 and TRBJ1-1, is SQTIHQWPATLVQPVGSPLSLECTVEGTSNPNLYWYRQAAGRGLQLLFYSVGIGQISSEVPQNLSASRPQDRQFILSSKKLLLSDSGFYLCAWSRTEAFFGQGTRLTVV.

J is TRBJ2-7 and V is TRBV4-2; TRBD2 is a possible D gene (6 bases). In germline, CDR1 is LGHNA, CDR2 YNFKEQ. Trimming took off 1 base at V and 2 bases at J, with 6 bases between the two ends. This CDR3 is built from 13 residues. The CDR3 loop reads CASSQGLAYEQYF. CDR3 coding DNA: TGTGCCAGCAGCCAAGGACTAGCCTACGAGCAGTACTTC.

This clone was detected once. The chain is built from TRBV2 and TRBJ1-5, with D possibly matching TRBD1 (5 bases). Deletions cut 4 bases from V and 0 bases from J, with 10 bases between. The CDR3 is 15 amino acids. Germline V CDR1 and CDR2: SNHLY, FYNNEI. CDR3 residues: CASSVGGASNQPQHF. In nucleotides, the CDR3 is TGTGCCAGCAGTGTGGGTGGGGCTAGCAATCAGCCCCAGCATTTT.

The V and J genes are TRBV30 and TRBJ1-1; no definite D call. Per the germline V gene, CDR1 is GTSNPN and CDR2 is SVGIG (reference sequence). The ends were cut back, 3 bases at V and 2 bases at J, with 25 bases in the middle. The CDR3 totals 18 residues. CDR3 region: CAWRGRPRARSGNTEAFF. As DNA, the CDR3 is TGTGCCTGGAGAGGGCGCCCACGGGCCCGCTCGGGAAACACTGAAGCTTTCTTT.

This chain links TRBV14 with TRBJ2-1; D tentatively reads TRBD1 or TRBD2 (5 bases each). V shed 4 bases and J shed 7 bases, with 17 bases lying between them. Germline V gives CDR1 SGHDN, CDR2 FVKESK. The CDR3 consists of 15 residues. The CDR3: CASSPGTTWGNEQFF. CDR3 DNA sequence: TGTGCCAGCAGCCCCGGGACCACATGGGGGAATGAGCAGTTCTTC.

The chain carries TRBV19 and TRBJ2-2; TRBD2 aligns across 7 bases. CDR1 LNHDA and CDR2 SQIVND come from the germline V gene (reference sequence). The CDR3 has 15 residues. The ends lost 7 bases at V and 3 bases at J; junction bases unmatched: 8. CDR3 nucleotide sequence: TGTGCCAGTACCGCGCCAGCGGGGTACACCGGGGAGCTGTTTTTT. It is translated as CASTAPAGYTGELFF.

This clone is a singleton in its sample. The V gene is TRBV5-4, the J gene TRBJ2-3; a possible D gene is TRBD2 (5 bases). The CDR3 is made up of 14 amino acids. V lost 0 bases, J lost 6 bases, and 11 bases lay in between. Germline-derived CDR1 and CDR2 are SGHNT and YYREEE (reference sequence). Here the CDR3 DNA reads TGTGCCAGCAGCTTGGCGGGGTTCGGCGATACGCAGTATTTT. This translates into CASSLAGFGDTQYF.

The chain couples TRBV9 to TRBJ2-7; D uncertain. The ends were cut back, 0 bases at V and 2 bases at J, with 9 bases in the middle. This CDR3 has 14 residues. CDR1 is SGDLS, CDR2 YYNGEE, per germline. Written as DNA, the CDR3 is TGTGCCAGCAGCGTAGAACCGGGCACCTACGAGCAGTACTTC. It yields the protein CASSVEPGTYEQYF.

This clone is medium-sized by share. The chain has TRBV19 and TRBJ2-7; D is perhaps TRBD1 or TRBD2 (5 bases each). The CDR3 is 13 amino acids. Germline CDR1 is LNHDA and CDR2 is SQIVND (reference sequence). V was shortened by 3 bases and J by 3 bases, with 9 bases between the two germline ends. CDR3 bases: TGTGCCAGTAGTATCGGGACGGGCTACGAGCAGTACTTC. Residues: CASSIGTGYEQYF.

This chain joins TRBV6-5 and TRBJ2-7, with D possibly matching TRBD2 (6 bases). This CDR3 spans 16 amino acids. Germline-derived CDR1 and CDR2 are MNHEY and SVGAGI. V was cut by 4 bases and J by 2 bases, with 18 bases left in between. The CDR3 DNA sequence: TGTGCCAGCAGTTCCCCCTTTGGCGGGATTCCCTACGAGCAGTACTTC. Translated: CASSSPFGGIPYEQYF.